Shown below are 2 T cell receptor beta chains from a single sample sequenced in a study of T cells in Graves' hyperthyroidism and ophthalmopathy. The source material, RNA transcripts, was used to amplify TCR beta CDR3 regions. The HTBI set primed first-round TCR CDR3 RT-PCR. TCRdb reanalysed the multiplex PCR reads using MiXCR and keeps one entry per CDR3 protein. The data contain roughly 170,000 distinct CDR3 sequences, 15% to 20% of them seen just once; the ten biggest clones take up roughly 29%. The sample comprised blood. The receptors shown here come from a woman aged 50 to 60 with Graves' hyperthyroidism.

The rearrangement links TRBV13 to TRBJ2-1; 7 bases align to TRBD1. Germline V gene lookup returns CDR1 PRHDT and CDR2 FYEKMQ (reference sequence). V was clipped by 4 bases and J by 9 bases; unmatched bases: 12. The CDR3 has 15 amino acids. The CDR3, as DNA: TGTGCCAGCAGCTACACACGGGCAGGGGGTACTGAGCAGTTCTTC. Amino acids: CASSYTRAGGTEQFF.

This clonotype was detected ten times or more. The chain recombines TRBV10-3 with TRBJ1-1; no firm D call. Deletions cut 8 bases from V and 1 base from J, with 8 bases between. The CDR3 runs 12 residues. CDR1 is ENHRY and CDR2 is SYGVKD in the germline V gene. CDR3 coding DNA: TGTGCCATCGGCGGGTCGAACACTGAAGCTTTCTTT. Translation: CAIGGSNTEAFF.